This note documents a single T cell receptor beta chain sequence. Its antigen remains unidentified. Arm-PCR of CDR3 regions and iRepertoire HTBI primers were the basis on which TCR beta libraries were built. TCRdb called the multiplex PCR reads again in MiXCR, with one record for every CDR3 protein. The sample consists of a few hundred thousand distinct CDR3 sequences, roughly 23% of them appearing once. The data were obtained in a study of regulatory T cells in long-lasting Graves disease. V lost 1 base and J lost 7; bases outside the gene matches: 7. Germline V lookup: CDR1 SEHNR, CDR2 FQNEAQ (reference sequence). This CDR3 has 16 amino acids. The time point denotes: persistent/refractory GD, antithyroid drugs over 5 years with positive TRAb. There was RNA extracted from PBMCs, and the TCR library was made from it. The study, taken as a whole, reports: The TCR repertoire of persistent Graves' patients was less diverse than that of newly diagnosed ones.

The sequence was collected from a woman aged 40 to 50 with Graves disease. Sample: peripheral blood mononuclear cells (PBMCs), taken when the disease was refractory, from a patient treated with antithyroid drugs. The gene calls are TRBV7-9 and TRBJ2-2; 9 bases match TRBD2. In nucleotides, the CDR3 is TGTGCCAGCAGCTTAGGGCCCGGGACTAGCAGCGGGGAGCTGTTTTTT. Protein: CASSLGPGTSSGELFF. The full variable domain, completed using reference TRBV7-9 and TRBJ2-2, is DTGVSQNPRHKITKRGQNVTFRCDPISEHNRLYWYRQTLGQGPEFLTYFQNEAQLEKSRLLSDRFSAERPKGSFSTLEIQRTEQGDSAMYLCASSLGPGTSSGELFFGEGSRLTVL.